This T cell receptor beta chain emerged from a study of CD8+ T cells in alopecia areata. It was cDNA, reverse transcribed from extracted RNA, that served as the sequencing template. Clones were read by immunoSEQ multiplex PCR, and TCRdb kept only the in-frame ones, dropping some. There are fewer than 250,000 clones in the sample; roughly two fifths occur only once, and around 0.48% lies in the top ten. Indicated treatment: oral pan-JAK inhibitor, 5-10 mg twice daily. Alopecia areata patients provided lesional scalp punch biopsies and peripheral blood. CDR3 length: 12 amino acids. From germline, CDR1 is LNHNV and CDR2 YYDKDF (reference sequence). V was cut by 9 bases and J by 6 bases, with 13 bases left in between.

The chain has TRBV15 and TRBJ2-3, with D perhaps TRBD1 or TRBD2 (6 bases each). This TCR came from a human donor with alopecia areata. The specimen was CD4+ T cells sorted from blood, collected between weeks 30 and 35, from a patient treated with tofacitinib. CDR3 in DNA: TGTGCCACGCGCCGAGGGGGGGATACGCAGTATTTT. Translated, it gives CATRRGGDTQYF.